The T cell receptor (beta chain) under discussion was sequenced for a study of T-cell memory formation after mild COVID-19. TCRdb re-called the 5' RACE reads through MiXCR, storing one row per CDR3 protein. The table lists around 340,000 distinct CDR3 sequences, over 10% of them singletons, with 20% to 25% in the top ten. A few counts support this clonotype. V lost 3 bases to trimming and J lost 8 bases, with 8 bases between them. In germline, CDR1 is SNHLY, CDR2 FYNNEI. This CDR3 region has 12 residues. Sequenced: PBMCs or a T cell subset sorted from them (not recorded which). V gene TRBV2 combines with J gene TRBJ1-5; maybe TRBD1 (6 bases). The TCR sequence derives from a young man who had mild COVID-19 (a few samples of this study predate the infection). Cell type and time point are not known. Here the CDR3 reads CASSDPGEPQHF. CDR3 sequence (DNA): TGTGCCAGCAGTGACCCAGGGGAGCCCCAGCATTTT.